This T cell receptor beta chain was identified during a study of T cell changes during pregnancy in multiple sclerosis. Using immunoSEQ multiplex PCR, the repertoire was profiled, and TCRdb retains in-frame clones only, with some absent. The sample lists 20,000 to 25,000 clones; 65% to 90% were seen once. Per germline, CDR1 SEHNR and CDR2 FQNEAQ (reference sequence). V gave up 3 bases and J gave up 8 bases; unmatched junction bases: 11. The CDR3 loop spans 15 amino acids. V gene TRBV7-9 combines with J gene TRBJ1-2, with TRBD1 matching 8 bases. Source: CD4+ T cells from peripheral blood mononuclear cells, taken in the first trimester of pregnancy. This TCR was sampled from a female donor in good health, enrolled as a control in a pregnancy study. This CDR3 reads CASSFLRGQGGGYTF. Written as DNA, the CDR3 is TGTGCCAGCAGCTTCTTACGCGGACAGGGAGGAGGCTACACCTTC.